The rows below give T cell receptor beta chains drawn from one sample of a study of blood T cell repertoires in COVID-19. The table came from immunoSEQ multiplex PCR; TCRdb's copy has only in-frame clones and leaves some out. The table has under 350,000 clones, about nine tenths seen once; the top ten hold roughly 6.8%. The sample comprised peripheral blood. All receptors come from a woman under 40 with COVID-19, enrolled during active disease. CDR3s include the opening cysteine and the closing phenylalanine or tryptophan. A D gene is named only where the DNA matches it firmly. Not every row has a clone size; where given, it reads once, few, many or a size class.

d_gene	abundance	v_gene	j_gene	CDR3nt	CDR3aa
.	.	TRBV11-2	TRBJ2-5	TGTGCCAGCAGCCAGATGCAGGCACAAGAGACCCAGTACTTC	CASSQMQAQETQYF
TRBD1	.	TRBV7-2	TRBJ2-7	TGTGCCAGCAGCGCAGCGGGACAGGGGCTCTACGAGCAGTACTTC	CASSAAGQGLYEQYF
TRBD1	once	TRBV2	TRBJ2-7	TGTGCCAGCAGCCCCGGGACAGGGGGCCCCTACGAGCAGTACTTC	CASSPGTGGPYEQYF
.	.	TRBV4-3	TRBJ1-3	TGCGCCAGCAGCCAATCGAGAGGTACTGGAAACACCATATATTTT	CASSQSRGTGNTIYF
TRBD1	.	TRBV6-5	TRBJ1-1	TGTGCCAGCAGTCGACAGGGGGCTACTGAAGCTTTCTTT	CASSRQGATEAFF
.	.	TRBV24-1	TRBJ1-1	TGTGCCACCAGTGATGAAGACGGGCGAACAGGGGAAGCTTTCTTT	CATSDEDGRTGEAFF
.	.	TRBV28	TRBJ2-2	TGTGCCAGCAGTTTAGCGGGGTGGGACACCGGGGAGCTGTTTTTT	CASSLAGWDTGELFF
TRBD2	many	TRBV4-2	TRBJ2-7	TGTGCCAGCAGCCAAGAGTGGGTTGGGGCGGGAGTGGCCTACGAGCAGTACTTC	CASSQEWVGAGVAYEQYF
.	.	TRBV18	TRBJ2-2	TGTGCCAGCTCACCAAGACAGGACACCGGGGAGCTGTTTTTT	CASSPRQDTGELFF
.	.	TRBV5-8	TRBJ1-2	TGTGCCAGCAGCTTGGGTATTCTAGCTAACTATGGCTACACCTTC	CASSLGILANYGYTF
.	once	TRBV30	TRBJ1-2	TGTGCCTGGTCAGGGGTGATTACCTATGGCTACACCTTC	CAWSGVITYGYTF
TRBD2	.	TRBV2	TRBJ2-3	TGTGCCAGCAGTGGGGAGAGCGGGAGATCAGATACGCAGTATTTT	CASSGESGRSDTQYF
TRBD1	.	TRBV6-2/TRBV6-3	TRBJ2-7	TGTGCCAGCAGTGGACAGGGGGCTTCCTACGAGCAGTACTTC	CASSGQGASYEQYF
.	once	TRBV4-3	TRBJ2-5	TGCGCCAGCAGCCAAGATGGCTACCAAGAGACCCAGTACTTC	CASSQDGYQETQYF
.	.	TRBV4-1	TRBJ2-7	TGCGCCAGCAGCCAGGAGGGCTCCTACGAGCAGTACTTC	CASSQEGSYEQYF
TRBD1	.	TRBV7-9	TRBJ2-6	TGTGCCAGCAGCTTAGGACAGGGTATGCGGGGGGCCAACGTCCTGACTTTC	CASSLGQGMRGANVLTF
.	.	TRBV27	TRBJ1-2	TGTGCCAGCAGTCCGCCCGGGACACCTTTCTATGGCTACACCTTC	CASSPPGTPFYGYTF
TRBD2	.	TRBV10-2	TRBJ2-1	TGCGCCAGCAGTGACAGGACTAGCGGATACAATGAGCAGTTCTTC	CASSDRTSGYNEQFF
.	.	TRBV24-1	TRBJ1-2	TGTGCCACCAGCTCCGGGGGACTGGGTACAAAAACCTTC	CATSSGGLGTKTF
TRBD1	.	TRBV6-5	TRBJ1-1	TGTGCCAGCTCTATAGACAGGGCTGAAGCTTTCTTT	CASSIDRAEAFF
.	once	TRBV4-1	TRBJ2-7	TGCGCCAGCAGCCCCCGGGCTAGCGAATCCTACGAGCAGTACTTC	CASSPRASESYEQYF
.	.	TRBV18	TRBJ1-2	TGTGCCAGCTCACCAACCACTCACCAAGGAGTCTTC	CASSPTTHQGVF